This section outlines one T cell receptor beta chain sequence together with its context. The CDR3 covers 13 residues. The germline V gene encodes CDR1 SGHTA and CDR2 FQGTGA. V lost 5 bases to trimming and J lost 8 bases, with 13 bases between them. These data belong to a study of Ad26.COV2.S vaccination and SARS-CoV-2 variants. Study-level background: Administration of Ad26.COV2.S was intramuscular, either once or twice 56 days apart.

Profiling relied on immunoSEQ multiplex PCR, and the TCRdb table lists in-frame clones only, not all of them. Among approximately 480,000 clones listed, around 85% were seen once. This sample's treatment: roughly 18 received Ad26.COV2.S at low or high dose, single or two shots; about 5 received placebo; per-sample allocation not given. Sampling happened 63 days after the first vaccine or placebo injection. The sample was peripheral blood, taken in a trial of Ad26.COV2.S vaccine versus placebo. The rearrangement uses TRBV7-3 and TRBJ2-1, with no clear D. The TCR sequence derives from a person aged 18-65 years who received the Ad26.COV2.S COVID-19 vaccine or a placebo. The DNA for the CDR3 is TGTGCCAGCAGCAGAAAAACGTTCGATGAGCAGTTCTTC. It translates to CASSRKTFDEQFF.